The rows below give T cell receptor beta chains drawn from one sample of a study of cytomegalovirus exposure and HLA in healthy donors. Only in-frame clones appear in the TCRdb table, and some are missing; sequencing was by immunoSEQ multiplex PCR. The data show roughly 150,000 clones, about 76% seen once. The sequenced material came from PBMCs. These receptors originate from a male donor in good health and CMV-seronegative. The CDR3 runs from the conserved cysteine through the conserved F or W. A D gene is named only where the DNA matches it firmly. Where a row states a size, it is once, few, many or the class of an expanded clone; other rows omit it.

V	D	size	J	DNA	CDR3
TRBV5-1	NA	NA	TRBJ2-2	TGCGCCAGCAGCAAACAACTACCCGGGGTAAACACCGGGGAGCTGTTTTTT	CASSKQLPGVNTGELFF
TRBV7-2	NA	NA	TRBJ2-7	TGTGCCAGCAGCAATCCGACAGAGTACGAGCAGTACTTC	CASSNPTEYEQYF
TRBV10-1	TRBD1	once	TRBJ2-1	TGCGCCAGCAGTCGACAGGGGGATTGGGATGAGCAGTTCTTC	CASSRQGDWDEQFF
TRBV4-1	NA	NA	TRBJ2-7	TGCGCCAGCAGCCAATCAGGGGCCTCCTACGAGCAGTACTTC	CASSQSGASYEQYF
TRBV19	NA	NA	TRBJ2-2	TGTGCCAGTAGTATGAGGACTGATAACACCGGGGAGCTGTTTTTT	CASSMRTDNTGELFF
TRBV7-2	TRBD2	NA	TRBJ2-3	TGTGCCAGCAGCTTAATGTTAAGCGGGGGGGCCACAGATACGCAGTATTTT	CASSLMLSGGATDTQYF
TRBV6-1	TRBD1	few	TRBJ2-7	TGTGCCAGCAGGGTTAACAGGGGCGAGCAGTACTTC	CASRVNRGEQYF
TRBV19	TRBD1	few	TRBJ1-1	TGTGCCAGTAGCCCTCTGACAGGGAGGACTGAAGCTTTCTTT	CASSPLTGRTEAFF
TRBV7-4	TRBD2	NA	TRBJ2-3	TGTGCCAGCAGCTTAGAAACTAGCGGGAGCCTAGCCACAGATACGCAGTATTTT	CASSLETSGSLATDTQYF
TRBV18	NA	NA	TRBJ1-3	TGTGCCAGCTCAGAACTGCGCTCTGGAAACACCATATATTTT	CASSELRSGNTIYF
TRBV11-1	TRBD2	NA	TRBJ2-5	TGTGCCAGCAGCGACTCTAGCGGGAGGGCCGGTGAGACCCAGTACTTC	CASSDSSGRAGETQYF
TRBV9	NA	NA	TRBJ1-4	TGTGCCAGCAGCGTAGCCGATGAAAAACTGTTTTTT	CASSVADEKLFF
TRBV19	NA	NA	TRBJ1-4	TGTGCCAGTAGTATTACAGGGACAACTAATGAAAAACTGTTTTTT	CASSITGTTNEKLFF
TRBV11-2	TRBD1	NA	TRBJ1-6	TGTGCCAGCACCTCGGGGACAGATAATTCACCCCTCCACTTT	CASTSGTDNSPLHF
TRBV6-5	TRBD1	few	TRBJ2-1	TGTGCCAGCAGACCCGACAGGGGGGCCTACAATGAGCAGTTCTTC	CASRPDRGAYNEQFF
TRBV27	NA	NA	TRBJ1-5	TGTGCCAGCAGTTTAGCGGCCGGGGGTCAGCCCCAGCATTTT	CASSLAAGGQPQHF
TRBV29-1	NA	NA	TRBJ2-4	TGCAGCGTTGAAGCGGTAGTCGGTAACATTCAGTACTTC	CSVEAVVGNIQYF
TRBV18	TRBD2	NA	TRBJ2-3	TGTGCCAGCTCACCAATAGTGACTAGCGGAGATACGCAGTATTTT	CASSPIVTSGDTQYF
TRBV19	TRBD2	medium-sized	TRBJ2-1	TGTGCCAGTAGTATCACCATAGCGGGAGGCACCTACAATGAGCAGTTCTTC	CASSITIAGGTYNEQFF
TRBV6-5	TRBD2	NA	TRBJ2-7	TGTGCCAGCAGTATTGGGACTAGCGGACCCTACGAGCAGTACTTC	CASSIGTSGPYEQYF
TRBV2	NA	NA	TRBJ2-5	TGTGCCAGCAGCCCGGGACACCAACAAGAGACCCAGTACTTC	CASSPGHQQETQYF
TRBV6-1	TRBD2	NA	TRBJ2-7	TGTGCCGGTCGACCTAGCGGTACCTACGAGCAGTACTTC	CAGRPSGTYEQYF
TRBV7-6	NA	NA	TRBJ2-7	TGTGCCAGCAGCCCTAGAAGGGGGTCGAGCTCCTACGAGCAGTACTTC	CASSPRRGSSSYEQYF
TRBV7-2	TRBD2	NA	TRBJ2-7	TGTGCCAGCAGCCTCAGCGGGGGGACCTACGAGCAGTACTTC	CASSLSGGTYEQYF
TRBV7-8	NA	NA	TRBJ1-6	TGTGCCAGCAGCTTAGGTGGGGGCGCGTTAGGTTCACCCCTCCACTTT	CASSLGGGALGSPLHF
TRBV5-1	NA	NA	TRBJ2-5	TGCGCCAGCAGCTTGCGGACTGGAGGTCAAGAGACCCAGTACTTC	CASSLRTGGQETQYF
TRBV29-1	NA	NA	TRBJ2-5	TGCAGCGTTGCCCGGGGTGAGACCCAGTACTTC	CSVARGETQYF
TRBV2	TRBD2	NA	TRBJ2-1	TGTGCCAGCAGCCCCACGCTACTAGCGGGGGGGTTCGATGAGCAGTTCTTC	CASSPTLLAGGFDEQFF
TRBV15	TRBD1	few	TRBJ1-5	TGTGCCACCAGCGCTCAGGGGGGTCCTCAGCCCCAGCATTTT	CATSAQGGPQPQHF
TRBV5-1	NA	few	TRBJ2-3	TGCGCCAGCAGCTATAGTCCTCCCACAGATACGCAGTATTTT	CASSYSPPTDTQYF
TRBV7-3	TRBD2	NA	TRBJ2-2	TGTGCCAGCAGCTTAAACGTAGCGGGGGCTAACACCGGGGAGCTGTTTTTT	CASSLNVAGANTGELFF
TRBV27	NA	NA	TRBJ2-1	TGTGCCAGCAGTTCGACTAGTTTCAATGAGCAGTTCTTC	CASSSTSFNEQFF
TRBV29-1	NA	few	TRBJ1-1	TGCAGCGGGGGGGGTTGGGACACTGAAGCTTTCTTT	CSGGGWDTEAFF